This passage covers 25 T cell receptor beta chains from one sample sequenced in a study of OX40 agonist ivuxolimab in advanced cancers. The library relied on the immunoSEQ multiplex PCR assay. TCRdb's version of the immuneACCESS table is confined to in-frame rearrangements and falls short of the full clone set. An unresolved V gene accounts for under half of the shortfall where checked; the remainder is of unknown origin. This sample comprises 35,000 to 50,000 clones, 82% of them detected only once. The ten largest clonotypes hold roughly 23% of the sample. The sample was CD4+ or CD8+ T cells sorted from blood, taken in a trial of the OX40 agonist ivuxolimab. The receptors stem from an adult with an advanced solid tumor such as melanoma, head and neck, liver or kidney cancer.

This clone turned up a few times. The chain carries TRBV6-5 and TRBJ1-6; D uncertain. Trimming removed 4 bases at V and 13 bases at J, with 14 bases between. This CDR3 is 13 amino acids long. The germline V gene encodes CDR1 MNHEY and CDR2 SVGAGI. The chain's CDR3 is CASSWATSRPLHF. In nucleotides, the CDR3 is TGTGCCAGCAGTTGGGCGACCTCCAGGCCCCTCCACTTT.

This clone was recorded once. The V call is TRBV9, the J call TRBJ2-2, with TRBD2 as a possible D gene (6 bases). The CDR3 consists of 16 residues. Germline V gives CDR1 SGDLS, CDR2 YYNGEE. The V and J ends lost 4 bases and 0 bases respectively, with 13 bases between them. The CDR3 DNA reads as TGTGCCAGCAGCCCAGGGCGGGGTCCGAACACCGGGGAGCTGTTTTTT. This encodes CASSPGRGPNTGELFF.

CDR3 protein: CASSYRVGEKLFF. In DNA, the CDR3 is TGTGCCAGCAGCTACAGGGTGGGCGAAAAACTGTTTTTT. The chain couples TRBV7-2 to TRBJ1-4, with D tentatively TRBD1 (6 bases). The germline V and J ends were trimmed by 4 bases and 8 bases, with 11 bases remaining between them. This CDR3 contains 13 residues. Germline CDR1 SGHTA, CDR2 FQGNSA.

DNA of the CDR3: TGTGCCAGCAGCTTGGGCGGGGGGCGGACCGGGGAGCTGTTTTTT. Amino acid sequence: CASSLGGGRTGELFF. The chain recombines TRBV5-4 with TRBJ2-2; 8 bases fit TRBD2. With 0 bases clipped from V and 5 bases from J, the junction kept 3 bases outside the gene matches. This CDR3 is built from 15 residues. The V gene's germline CDR1 is SGHNT and CDR2 YYREEE (reference sequence).

The chain recombines TRBV7-9 with TRBJ2-7, with D perhaps TRBD1 (6 bases). V was clipped by 9 bases and J by 2 bases, with 11 bases between them. This CDR3 comprises 12 residues. Per germline, CDR1 SEHNR and CDR2 FQNEAQ (reference sequence). The CDR3 region has the DNA TGTGCCAGTGCACAGGGTCCCTACGAGCAGTACTTC. It translates to CASAQGPYEQYF.

The chain has TRBV5-1 and TRBJ2-5; 11 bases are a match to TRBD1. Germline trimming cut 4 bases from V and 5 bases from J; bases unmatched to any gene: 7. Germline CDR1 is SGHRS and CDR2 is YFSETQ. CDR3 length: 15 amino acids. The CDR3 region has the DNA TGCGCCAGCAGCACCGGGACAGGGGGAATGGAGACCCAGTACTTC. It yields the protein CASSTGTGGMETQYF.

The rearrangement links TRBV29-1 to TRBJ2-3, with D perhaps TRBD1 (5 bases). Trimming removed 0 bases at V and 1 base at J, with 14 bases between. The CDR3 extends over 16 amino acids. Germline CDR1 is SQVTM and CDR2 is ANQGSEA. The CDR3 DNA reads TGCAGCGTTGAAGATCCAGGGCCGCTGGGCACAGATACGCAGTATTTT. Translation gives CSVEDPGPLGTDTQYF.

The sample holds one count of this clone. The rearrangement joins TRBV7-2 to TRBJ2-7; D is uncertain. In germline, CDR1 is SGHTA, CDR2 FQGNSA. The CDR3 contains 16 residues. The ends were cut back, 4 bases at V and 1 base at J, with 17 bases in the middle. CDR3 sequence: CASSWTGFDRSYEQYF. Written as DNA, the CDR3 is TGTGCCAGCAGCTGGACGGGTTTCGACCGTTCCTACGAGCAGTACTTC. The variable domain in full, with the rest retrieved from reference TRBV7-2 and TRBJ2-7, is GAGVSQSPSNKVTEKGKDVELRCDPISGHTALYWYRQSLGQGLEFLIYFQGNSAPDKSGLPSDRFSAERTGGSVSTLTIQRTQQEDSAVYLCASSWTGFDRSYEQYFGPGTRLTVT.

The V gene is TRBV5-1, the J gene TRBJ1-4, with D possibly matching TRBD1 (5 bases). The V end was cut by 0 bases, the J end by 3 bases, with 9 bases between. This CDR3 has 15 amino acids. CDR1 is SGHRS and CDR2 is YFSETQ in the germline V gene. The CDR3 sequence: CASSLVGGSNEKLFF. The CDR3 region has the DNA TGCGCCAGCAGCTTGGTGGGGGGATCTAATGAAAAACTGTTTTTT. Complete variable domain (other parts from reference TRBV5-1 and TRBJ1-4): KAGVTQTPRYLIKTRGQQVTLSCSPISGHRSVSWYQQTPGQGLQFLFEYFSETQRNKGNFPGRFSGRQFSNSRSEMNVSTLELGDSALYLCASSLVGGSNEKLFFGSGTQLSVL.

The chain uses TRBV9 and TRBJ2-1, with no clear D. The CDR3 totals 10 residues. V lost 3 bases and J 9 bases, leaving 4 bases between the germline ends. Per germline, CDR1 SGDLS and CDR2 YYNGEE. CDR3 amino acids: CASSGSEQFF. CDR3 DNA: TGTGCCAGCAGCGGCAGTGAGCAGTTCTTC.

This sequence joins TRBV4-3 and TRBJ1-2; weak D call: TRBD1 (5 bases). This CDR3 is 14 amino acids long. Germline CDR1 is LGHNA and CDR2 is YSLEER. V gave up 0 bases and J gave up 3 bases, with 8 bases separating them. This CDR3 is CASSQEARDYGYTF. CDR3 nucleotides: TGCGCCAGCAGCCAAGAGGCCAGGGACTATGGCTACACCTTC.

Here the CDR3 reads CAIQRQGRGFYGYTF. CDR3 coding DNA: TGTGCCATACAACGGCAGGGCCGGGGGTTCTATGGCTACACCTTC. The chain employs TRBV28 and TRBJ1-2, with D perhaps matching TRBD1 (5 bases). CDR3 length: 15 amino acids. The ends were cut back, 10 bases at V and 4 bases at J, with 22 bases in the middle. Looked up from germline, CDR1 is MDHEN and CDR2 is SYDVKM.

The chain is built from TRBV6-6 and TRBJ1-6; perhaps TRBD1 as D (5 bases). The V end lost 6 bases, the J end lost 5 bases, and 14 bases lay between the germline ends. This CDR3 region has 15 residues. Germline lookup yields CDR1 MNHNY and CDR2 SVGAGI (reference sequence). CDR3 nucleotide sequence: TGTGCCAGCAGCCAATGGGAGGGGCATAATTCACCCCTCCACTTT. It is translated as CASSQWEGHNSPLHF.

CDR3 sequence: CASSSQGGPHLNTEAFF. CDR3 bases: TGTGCCAGCAGCTCCCAGGGGGGGCCGCATTTGAACACTGAAGCTTTCTTT. J is TRBJ1-1 and V is TRBV11-2, with 7 bases matching TRBD1. The CDR3 covers 17 residues. Trimming cost V 4 bases and J 0 bases; bases outside gene matches: 11. The V gene's germline CDR1 is SGHAT and CDR2 FQNNGV.

This clone was counted a single time. The chain carries TRBV27 and TRBJ2-1, with 10 positions matching TRBD2. V was clipped by 3 bases and J by 6 bases; unmatched bases: 11. The CDR3 extends over 17 amino acids. The germline gives CDR1 MNHEY, CDR2 SMNVEV (reference sequence). CDR3 residues: CASSFPKPSGSLNEQFF. CDR3 DNA: TGTGCCAGCAGTTTCCCCAAGCCTAGCGGGAGTCTCAATGAGCAGTTCTTC.

The chain has TRBV7-2 and TRBJ1-6; D gene unclear. The CDR3 loop spans 12 amino acids. Trimming took off 2 bases at V and 10 bases at J, with 6 bases between the two ends. Germline CDR1 and CDR2: SGHTA and FQGNSA. Here the CDR3 reads CASSLSGSPLHF. CDR3 DNA sequence: TGTGCCAGCAGCTTATCGGGGTCACCCCTCCACTTT.

There are a few counts of this clone. The V gene is TRBV11-1, the J gene TRBJ2-7, with 8 nucleotides matching TRBD1. Per the germline V gene, CDR1 is SGHAT and CDR2 is FQDESV (reference sequence). The V segment lost 8 bases and the J segment 0 bases; nucleotides outside the gene matches: 3. The CDR3 length is 13 residues. The CDR3 is CASRDRSSYEQYF. CDR3 nucleotides: TGTGCCAGCCGGGACAGGAGCTCCTACGAGCAGTACTTC. Variable domain in full (rest from reference TRBV11-1 and TRBJ2-7): EAEVAQSPRYKITEKSQAVAFWCDPISGHATLYWYRQILGQGPELLVQFQDESVVDDSQLPKDRFSAERLKGVDSTLKIQPAELGDSAMYLCASRDRSSYEQYFGPGTRLTVT.

The table lists this clone with a count of one. The chain uses TRBV2 and TRBJ2-5; 7 bases fit TRBD1. The J segment lost 5 bases and the V segment lost 7 bases, leaving 13 bases of the junction unmatched. Germline loops: CDR1 SNHLY, CDR2 FYNNEI. This CDR3 has 15 amino acids. Here the CDR3 DNA reads TGTGCCAGCAAACCGGGACAGACAGGCGGGGAGACCCAGTACTTC. Its translation: CASKPGQTGGETQYF.

The chain employs TRBV11-2 and TRBJ1-1; D gene ambiguous. The V gene's germline CDR1 is SGHAT and CDR2 FQNNGV. The CDR3 length is 15 residues. V lost 3 bases and J lost 2, with 13 bases in between. CDR3 nucleotide sequence: TGTGCCAGCAGCTTTTTTAGGGTCACAAACACTGAAGCTTTCTTT. Its translation is CASSFFRVTNTEAFF. The variable domain in full, with the rest retrieved from reference TRBV11-2 and TRBJ1-1, is EAGVAQSPRYKIIEKRQSVAFWCNPISGHATLYWYQQILGQGPKLLIQFQNNGVVDDSQLPKDRFSAERLKGVDSTLKIQPAKLEDSAVYLCASSFFRVTNTEAFFGQGTRLTVV.

The chain uses TRBV4-2 and TRBJ2-7; unclear D gene. Trimming removed 1 base at V and 5 bases at J, with 3 bases between. Germline values: CDR1 LGHNA, CDR2 YNFKEQ. The CDR3 sequence is 11 residues long. The CDR3 DNA reads TGTGCCAGCAGCCAAGGCAACGAGCAGTACTTC. Protein sequence: CASSQGNEQYF.

The V call is TRBV15, the J call TRBJ2-3; a possible D gene is TRBD1 (6 bases). Trimming removed 0 bases from V and 3 bases from J, with 7 bases in between. The germline V gene has CDR1 LNHNV and CDR2 YYDKDF (reference sequence). This CDR3 is 14 amino acids long. Here the CDR3 DNA reads TGTGCCACCAGCAGAGAAGGGGGAACAGATACGCAGTATTTT. Protein sequence: CATSREGGTDTQYF. Looking up the rest from reference TRBV15 and TRBJ2-3 gives the full variable domain: DAMVIQNPRYQVTQFGKPVTLSCSQTLNHNVMYWYQQKSSQAPKLLFHYYDKDFNNEADTPDNFQSRRPNTSFCFLDIRSPGLGDTAMYLCATSREGGTDTQYFGPGTRLTVL.

The chain combines TRBV18 with TRBJ2-7; 11 bases are a match to TRBD2. V gave up 3 bases and J gave up 3 bases; unmatched junction bases: 1. Germline-derived CDR1 and CDR2 are KGHSH and LQKENI. This CDR3 is built from 14 residues. CDR3 DNA: TGTGCCAGCTCACCGGGACTAGCGGACTACGAGCAGTACTTC. Its protein is CASSPGLADYEQYF.

The gene calls are TRBV12-5 and TRBJ1-5; D is ambiguous. The CDR3 covers 13 residues. The V end was cut by 4 bases, the J end by 6 bases, with 10 bases between. Per germline, CDR1 LGHNT and CDR2 FRNRAP. The CDR3 sequence: CASGYEGAQPQHF. The CDR3 DNA reads TGTGCTAGTGGTTATGAGGGCGCTCAGCCCCAGCATTTT.

The chain combines TRBV28 with TRBJ1-3; D is possibly TRBD1 (5 bases). Germline assignment: CDR1 MDHEN and CDR2 SYDVKM. V was shortened by 5 bases and J by 2 bases, with 10 bases between the two germline ends. The CDR3 covers 14 residues. CDR3: CASSPRQTGNTIYF. The CDR3 nucleotides are TGTGCCAGCAGTCCCCGACAGACTGGAAACACCATATATTTT. Full variable domain (missing parts from reference TRBV28 and TRBJ1-3): DVKVTQSSRYLVKRTGEKVFLECVQDMDHENMFWYRQDPGLGLRLIYFSYDVKMKEKGDIPEGYSVSREKKERFSLILESASTNQTSMYLCASSPRQTGNTIYFGEGSWLTVV.

This clone is categorized as medium-sized. This chain links TRBV7-8 with TRBJ1-1; D gene uncertain. The CDR3 covers 13 residues. Looked up from germline, CDR1 is SGHVS and CDR2 is FQNEAQ. Deletions cut 2 bases from V and 0 bases from J, with 4 bases between. In DNA, the CDR3 is TGTGCCAGCAGCTTATTCATGAACACTGAAGCTTTCTTT. Amino acids: CASSLFMNTEAFF.